This T cell receptor (beta chain) was recorded in a study of blood T cell repertoires in COVID-19 (dated by TCRdb to 2020 to 2021). Background on the whole study: Samples covering the acute and convalescent phases of COVID-19 were provided by collaborators in the United States, Italy and Spain. A de-identified subject ID, COVID-19 status, age in years and sex were almost always included in the sample metadata. The repertoires were released in a freely available public database intended as a resource for research on the immune response to SARS-CoV-2. Where available, HLA class I and class II types were taken from metadata supplied by the sample provider and were not determined by assay-based typing. The samples were drawn from two sources: the first 160 participants of the ongoing ImmuneRACE study, and 1,254 subjects contributed by 6 global collaborators. Subjects who had been exposed to COVID-19, were actively infected with it, or had recovered from it provided the deeply sampled blood TCRbeta repertoires that made up the dataset. The prospective study material was composed of cDNA or gDNA derived from T cells, B-cell-depleted T cells, or PBMCs.

Study-wide conclusions, independent of this receptor: The quantity of clinical and demographic metadata differed by source and by participant and was supplied without curation.

Whole blood was collected in K2EDTA tubes by collaborating institutions according to the institutions' own protocols. For TCRbeta analysis, collaborators shipped samples as frozen whole blood, isolated PBMCs, or DNA extracted from either of those sample types. The immunoSEQ Assay, a bias-controlled multiplex PCR, was used to amplify TCRbeta CDR3 regions from genomic DNA. As for how the authors treated the data: The number of nucleated cells in each sample was estimated by amplification of reference gene primers within the assay. To quantify the absolute abundance of each unique TCRbeta CDR3 rearrangement, sequence reads were collapsed and filtered. For each sample, productive Simpson clonality was calculated as the square root of Simpson's diversity index across productive rearrangements. TCRdb took over this immuneACCESS table, retaining in-frame rearrangements with V and J assigned. Such tables are incomplete; in checked studies, under half of the missing clones stem from an unresolved V gene, and the remainder is unexplained. V and J calls and clone size follow that table, whereas D and trimming were derived from the DNA. The sample table holds 35,000 to 45,000 clones, of which 75% to 90% were seen once. The ten top clones hold 8% to 10% of the sample.

A remark on this clone: Its antigen is unknown. Base quality data are lacking; no much larger clone is found one base away.

Looking up the germline V gene (reference sequence) yields CDR1 GTSNPN and CDR2 SVGIG. V and J are trimmed by 6 bases and 4 bases, and the gene matches miss 3 bases of the junction. The CDR3 covers 14 residues, taking in both the cysteine and the phenylalanine. Just the 42-base CDR3 DNA is kept, in frame starting at base 1. This receptor was taken from a human donor in a cohort sampled during active COVID-19. The chain links TRBV30 with TRBJ2-1, and 13 junctional nucleotides match TRBD2. Material for sequencing was peripheral blood. The DNA is as follows: TGTGCCTGCCCACTAGCGGGAGGGTACAATGAGCAGTTCTTC. This codes for CACPLAGGYNEQFF.